What follows are 28 T cell receptor beta chains derived from one specimen sequenced in a study of blood T cell repertoires in COVID-19. Data came from immunoSEQ multiplex PCR; TCRdb stores just in-frame clones and leaves some out. The sample includes about 480,000 clones, around 89% of them seen just once. Sequenced sample: peripheral blood. The source is a woman aged 25 to 39 with acute or convalescent COVID-19.

The table lists this clone with a count of one. The rearrangement uses TRBV5-1 and TRBJ1-1; D is perhaps TRBD1 (5 bases). This CDR3 region has 13 residues. With 1 base removed from V and 5 bases from J, the gap between germline ends came to 9 bases. CDR1 and CDR2 (germline): SGHRS, YFSETQ. The CDR3 DNA is TGCGCCAGCAGCTTGTCCCAGGGTACTGAAGCTTTCTTT. As protein: CASSLSQGTEAFF.

For this clone: Compared with germline, one end of the junction differs, possibly owing to a read error. CDR3 protein: CASNLQSSGGRDTQYF. DNA for the CDR3: TGTGCCAGCAACTTACAGTCTAGCGGGGGGCGGGATACGCAGTATTTT. The genes are TRBV7-2 and TRBJ2-3; TRBD2 matches at 11 bases. The CDR3 loop spans 16 amino acids. Germline V CDR1 and CDR2: SGHTA, FQGNSA.

This clone has only a few counts. The V and J genes are TRBV29-1 and TRBJ1-1, with D maybe TRBD1 (5 bases). This CDR3 is built from 12 residues. Germline V CDR1 and CDR2: SQVTM, ANQGSEA. V lost 5 bases and J 6 bases, leaving 13 bases between the germline ends. CDR3 sequence (DNA): TGCAGCGTTCAGGACGTGGGGCCTGAAGCTTTCTTT. It codes for CSVQDVGPEAFF.

This chain uses TRBV18 with TRBJ1-3, with D uncertain. CDR1 and CDR2 from the germline V gene are KGHSH and LQKENI. The CDR3 loop spans 17 amino acids. Trimming took off 1 base at V and 0 bases at J, with 13 bases between the two ends. The CDR3 protein is CASSPLKQPFSGNTIYF. The CDR3 nucleotides are TGTGCCAGCTCACCACTCAAACAGCCATTCTCTGGAAACACCATATATTTT. Complete variable domain (other parts from reference TRBV18 and TRBJ1-3): NAGVMQNPRHLVRRRGQEARLRCSPMKGHSHVYWYRQLPEEGLKFMVYLQKENIIDESGMPKERFSAEFPKEGPSILRIQQVVRGDSAAYFCASSPLKQPFSGNTIYFGEGSWLTVV.

The V and J genes are TRBV28 and TRBJ1-6; D remains ambiguous. Trimming removed 5 bases at V and 6 bases at J, with 20 bases between. The CDR3 extends over 17 amino acids. From germline, CDR1 is MDHEN and CDR2 SYDVKM. CDR3 residues: CASSPSRNQIINSPLHF. The CDR3, as DNA: TGTGCCAGCAGTCCTTCCAGGAATCAAATAATTAATTCACCCCTCCACTTT. Drawing the rest from reference TRBV28 and TRBJ1-6, the complete variable domain is DVKVTQSSRYLVKRTGEKVFLECVQDMDHENMFWYRQDPGLGLRLIYFSYDVKMKEKGDIPEGYSVSREKKERFSLILESASTNQTSMYLCASSPSRNQIINSPLHFGNGTRLTVT.

J is TRBJ1-2 and V is TRBV18; 12 bases agree with TRBD1. Germline loops: CDR1 KGHSH, CDR2 LQKENI. There are 13 residues in the CDR3. V lost 2 bases to trimming and J lost 8 bases; unmatched junction nucleotides: 0. CDR3 sequence (DNA): TGTGCCAGCTCACCAGGGACAGGGGGCGGCTACACCTTC. Residues: CASSPGTGGGYTF.

This clone turned up a few times. The chain couples TRBV2 to TRBJ2-2; D is possibly TRBD1 (5 bases). Germline CDR1 reads SNHLY; CDR2 reads FYNNEI. CDR3 size: 13 residues. V gave up 8 bases and J gave up 4 bases, with 11 bases separating them. The CDR3 loop is CASGVGVTGELFF. The CDR3 nucleotides are TGTGCCAGCGGGGTAGGGGTCACCGGGGAGCTGTTTTTT.

The chain carries TRBV9 and TRBJ1-5; no clear D gene. In germline, CDR1 is SGDLS, CDR2 YYNGEE. This CDR3 is 13 amino acids long. V was cut by 0 bases and J by 3 bases, with 4 bases left in between. This CDR3 reads CASSVGPNQPQHF. The CDR3 coding sequence is TGTGCCAGCAGCGTAGGGCCCAATCAGCCCCAGCATTTT.

The V gene is TRBV6-5, the J gene TRBJ2-7; perhaps TRBD2 as D (5 bases). The V end was cut by 6 bases, the J end by 1 base, with 16 bases between. The CDR3 totals 15 residues. Germline V lookup: CDR1 MNHEY, CDR2 SVGAGI. CDR3 DNA sequence: TGTGCCAGCAGCGGGTCCCACGGGGAATCCTACGAGCAGTACTTC. Translating it yields CASSGSHGESYEQYF.

The chain carries TRBV30 and TRBJ1-4; D is ambiguous. The germline V gene has CDR1 GTSNPN and CDR2 SVGIG (reference sequence). Trimming took off 3 bases at V and 6 bases at J, with 20 bases between the two ends. There are 16 residues in the CDR3. CDR3 sequence: CAWSAFTRERDEKLFF. The CDR3 DNA reads TGTGCCTGGAGCGCTTTCACGAGGGAACGGGATGAAAAACTGTTTTTT.

The CDR3 DNA sequence: TGTGCCACCAGCAGAGATAGGGAGGAGTCCGTCGCCAAAAACATTCAGTACTTC. This translates into CATSRDREESVAKNIQYF. The rearrangement uses TRBV15 and TRBJ2-4; D is perhaps TRBD2 (6 bases). Germline assignment: CDR1 LNHNV and CDR2 YYDKDF (reference sequence). The CDR3 sequence is 18 residues long. V lost 0 bases to trimming and J lost 1 base, with 16 bases between them.

V usage is TRBV19 and J usage is TRBJ1-3; D possibly corresponds to TRBD1 (5 bases). V dropped 3 bases and J dropped 3 bases, with 15 bases sitting between them. Germline CDR1 reads LNHDA; CDR2 reads SQIVND (reference sequence). This CDR3 has 16 amino acids. For the CDR3, the DNA is TGTGCCAGTAGTATGGGGGAGGAGGGAGTTGGAAACACCATATATTTT. Its translation is CASSMGEEGVGNTIYF.

This chain links TRBV15 with TRBJ2-1, with 10 bases lining up with TRBD2. The CDR3 has 16 amino acids. Germline-derived CDR1 and CDR2 are LNHNV and YYDKDF (reference sequence). V dropped 2 bases and J dropped 6; count of bases not matched to a gene: 7. CDR3 nucleotide sequence: TGTGCCACCAGCAGACCGAGCGGGGGGGTTCTCAATGAGCAGTTCTTC. Translation gives CATSRPSGGVLNEQFF.

The gene calls are TRBV14 and TRBJ2-1; 7 bases map to TRBD2. CDR1 and CDR2 (germline): SGHDN, FVKESK. Losses at the gene ends were 2 bases for V and 3 bases for J; bases not matched to a gene: 7. This CDR3 is 16 amino acids long. The CDR3 DNA sequence: TGTGCCAGCAGCCAAACAAGCGGGGCCAACTACAATGAGCAGTTCTTC. This translates into CASSQTSGANYNEQFF.

This sequence joins TRBV6-5 and TRBJ1-5, with 7 bases aligning to TRBD1. With V trimmed by 6 bases and J by 1 base, 6 bases remained unmatched. Germline CDR1 reads MNHEY; CDR2 reads SVGAGI. The CDR3 has 15 amino acids. As DNA, the CDR3 is TGTGCCAGCAGCGTACTGGACAGGAGCAATCAGCCCCAGCATTTT. It translates to CASSVLDRSNQPQHF.

The chain recombines TRBV19 with TRBJ2-6; the D is unclear. V was shortened by 7 bases and J by 1 base, with 11 bases between the two germline ends. In germline, CDR1 is LNHDA, CDR2 SQIVND (reference sequence). The CDR3 sequence is 15 residues long. In nucleotides, the CDR3 is TGTGCCAGTACCCCAACTCCTTCTGGGGCCAACGTCCTGACTTTC. Translation gives CASTPTPSGANVLTF.

This chain connects TRBV11-2 to TRBJ2-1; tentative D call: TRBD2 (6 bases). V lost 6 bases and J 1 base, leaving 16 bases between the germline ends. Germline-derived CDR1 and CDR2 are SGHAT and FQNNGV. The CDR3 covers 16 residues. Here the CDR3 DNA reads TGTGCCAGCAGGCTCACGTGGAGGGCGTCCTACAATGAGCAGTTCTTC. Translating gives CASRLTWRASYNEQFF. Looking up the rest from reference TRBV11-2 and TRBJ2-1 gives the full variable domain: EAGVAQSPRYKIIEKRQSVAFWCNPISGHATLYWYQQILGQGPKLLIQFQNNGVVDDSQLPKDRFSAERLKGVDSTLKIQPAKLEDSAVYLCASRLTWRASYNEQFFGPGTRLTVL.

The chain recombines TRBV28 with TRBJ1-5, with 9 nucleotides matching TRBD1. With V trimmed by 6 bases and J by 2 bases, 8 bases remained unmatched. Germline V lookup: CDR1 MDHEN, CDR2 SYDVKM. The length of the CDR3 is 16 residues. CDR3 DNA: TGTGCCAGCAGAAAATCACAGGGGGCTGGCAATCAGCCCCAGCATTTT. It yields the protein CASRKSQGAGNQPQHF.

This clone has just one count. The chain couples TRBV9 to TRBJ2-5, with TRBD2 identical over 7 bases. The CDR3 sequence is 15 residues long. In germline, CDR1 is SGDLS, CDR2 YYNGEE. J gave up 3 bases and V 4 bases, and 9 bases lay outside the gene matches. The chain's CDR3 is CASSPPGLPKETQYF. Here the CDR3 DNA reads TGTGCCAGCAGCCCCCCGGGACTACCGAAAGAGACCCAGTACTTC.

This clone was observed once. This CDR3 is also generated by other DNA sequences in the sample. The rearrangement uses TRBV5-1 and TRBJ2-3, with 8 positions matching TRBD2. Trimming at V came to 5 bases and at J to 9 bases, leaving 8 bases not matched to a gene. Germline loops: CDR1 SGHRS, CDR2 YFSETQ. The CDR3 contains 13 residues. The CDR3 region is CASRASGGGTQYF. The CDR3 DNA follows: TGCGCCAGCAGGGCCTCGGGGGGGGGAACGCAGTATTTT.

In regard to this clone: The conserved closing phenylalanine or tryptophan is absent in this CDR3, likely reflecting a read error. No DNA is shown, since the ends of the CDR3 on it are uncertain; the CDR3 is the one TCRdb lists. V and J are TRBV24-1 and TRBJ1-4; the table gives TRBD1 as D, unverified against the DNA. The germline gives CDR1 KGHDR, CDR2 SFDVKD. The CDR3 spans 11 residues, counting both ends. CDR3 amino acids: CATNTPGQVGE.

CDR3 amino acids: CASRTLWEPQETQYF. CDR3 DNA sequence: TGCGCCAGCAGGACCCTCTGGGAGCCTCAAGAGACCCAGTACTTC. The V gene is TRBV5-1, the J gene TRBJ2-5, with a weak D call TRBD2 (5 bases). Looked up from germline, CDR1 is SGHRS and CDR2 is YFSETQ. V lost 5 bases and J lost 2, with 16 bases in between. The length of the CDR3 is 15 residues.

The V gene is TRBV11-3, the J gene TRBJ1-4; D perhaps matches TRBD1 (6 bases). The CDR3 contains 15 residues. Trimming stripped 4 bases from V and 6 bases from J, with 15 bases between. The V gene's germline CDR1 is SGHNT and CDR2 YENEEA. CDR3 residues: CASSSGGHLDEKLFF. CDR3 DNA sequence: TGTGCCAGCAGCTCGGGGGGGCACTTGGATGAAAAACTGTTTTTT.

This sequence joins TRBV11-2 and TRBJ1-5; 7 bases line up with TRBD1. The CDR3 totals 13 residues. CDR1 is SGHAT, CDR2 FQNNGV, per germline. The V gene end was trimmed by 2 bases and the J gene end by 15 bases; junction bases not matched to a gene: 10. The CDR3 region is CASSLIWDSDRHF. The CDR3 nucleotides read TGTGCCAGCAGCTTAATCTGGGACAGCGATAGGCATTTT.

The chain is built from TRBV5-1 and TRBJ2-2; 10 nucleotides align to TRBD2. The CDR3 extends over 16 amino acids. With 2 bases clipped from V and 6 bases from J, the junction kept 7 bases outside the gene matches. Germline V gene data show CDR1 as SGHRS and CDR2 as YFSETQ. As DNA, the CDR3 is TGCGCCAGCAGCTTATCCAGCGGGGGGGCCGCCGGGGAGCTGTTTTTT. It yields the protein CASSLSSGGAAGELFF.

The chain has TRBV9 and TRBJ1-1; D gene unclear. Germline V gene lookup returns CDR1 SGDLS and CDR2 YYNGEE. Trimming shortened V by 1 base and J by 4 bases, and 11 bases separated the two germline ends. The CDR3 loop spans 14 amino acids. The DNA of the CDR3 is TGTGCCAGCAGCGTACATCCGGGAAGCACTGAAGCTTTCTTT. Protein: CASSVHPGSTEAFF. The full variable domain, completed using reference TRBV9 and TRBJ1-1, is DSGVTQTPKHLITATGQRVTLRCSPRSGDLSVYWYQQSLDQGLQFLIQYYNGEERAKGNILERFSAQQFPDLHSELNLSSLELGDSALYFCASSVHPGSTEAFFGQGTRLTVV.

This chain connects TRBV10-3 to TRBJ2-7, with 7 bases matching TRBD1. The V and J ends lost 8 bases and 4 bases, in that order; junction bases with no gene match: 11. Per the germline V gene, CDR1 is ENHRY and CDR2 is SYGVKD. The CDR3 runs to 14 residues. The CDR3 region is CAILNRDSGYEQYF. DNA of the CDR3: TGTGCCATCCTTAATCGGGACAGCGGTTACGAGCAGTACTTC.

The chain couples TRBV5-1 to TRBJ1-1, with 7 bases aligning to TRBD1. Germline values: CDR1 SGHRS, CDR2 YFSETQ. V gave up 7 bases and J gave up 1 base; unmatched junction bases: 7. The CDR3 has 14 amino acids. The CDR3 DNA reads TGCGCCAGCCGTCAGGGGGGCCAGAACACTGAAGCTTTCTTT. It codes for CASRQGGQNTEAFF.